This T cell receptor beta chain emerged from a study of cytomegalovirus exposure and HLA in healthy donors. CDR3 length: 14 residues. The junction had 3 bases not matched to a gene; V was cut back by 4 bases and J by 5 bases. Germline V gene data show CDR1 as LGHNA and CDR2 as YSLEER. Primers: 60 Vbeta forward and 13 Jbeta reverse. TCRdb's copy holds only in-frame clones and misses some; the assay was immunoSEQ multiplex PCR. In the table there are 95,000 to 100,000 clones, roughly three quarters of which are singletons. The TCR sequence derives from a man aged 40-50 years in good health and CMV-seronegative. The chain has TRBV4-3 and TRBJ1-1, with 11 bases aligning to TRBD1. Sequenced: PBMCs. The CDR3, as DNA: TGCGCCAGCAGCCGCGGACAGGGGGCAACTGAAGCTTTCTTT. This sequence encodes CASSRGQGATEAFF.